This T cell receptor beta chain stems from a study of cytomegalovirus exposure and HLA in healthy donors. Germline values: CDR1 LGHNA, CDR2 YNFKEQ. The CDR3 contains 16 residues. V lost 4 bases, J lost 0 bases, and 12 bases lay in between. This clone was recorded a few times. This PCR relied on a set of 60 Vbeta primers and 13 Jbeta primers. The repertoire was sequenced with immunoSEQ multiplex PCR; TCRdb's copy has only in-frame clones and lacks some. The repertoire holds 110,000 to 150,000 clones, with about 80% as singletons. Sequencing used PBMCs. This chain links TRBV4-2 with TRBJ2-2; perhaps TRBD2 as D (5 bases). This receptor was identified in a man between 40 and 49 years old in good health and CMV-seropositive. The CDR3 DNA follows: TGTGCCAGCAGCCTAAGTAAGGGAGCGAACACCGGGGAGCTGTTTTTT. Translation gives CASSLSKGANTGELFF.